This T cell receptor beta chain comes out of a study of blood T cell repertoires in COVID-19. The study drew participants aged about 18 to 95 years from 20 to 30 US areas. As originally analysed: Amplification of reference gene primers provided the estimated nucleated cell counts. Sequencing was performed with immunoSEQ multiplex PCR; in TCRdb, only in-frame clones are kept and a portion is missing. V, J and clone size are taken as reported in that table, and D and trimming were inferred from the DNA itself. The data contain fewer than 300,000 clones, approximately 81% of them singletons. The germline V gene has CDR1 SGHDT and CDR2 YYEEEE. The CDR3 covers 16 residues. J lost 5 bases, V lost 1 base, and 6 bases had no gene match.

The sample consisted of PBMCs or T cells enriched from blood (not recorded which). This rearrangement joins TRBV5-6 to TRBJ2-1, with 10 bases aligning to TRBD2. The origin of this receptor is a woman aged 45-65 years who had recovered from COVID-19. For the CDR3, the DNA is TGTGCCAGCAGCTTGCGGGCTAGCGGGGGACACAATGAGCAGTTCTTC. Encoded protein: CASSLRASGGHNEQFF.